The 3 T cell receptor beta chains below all came from one sample that was sequenced in a study of T cells in Graves' hyperthyroidism and ophthalmopathy. Researchers amplified the TCR beta CDR3 regions from RNA transcripts. TCR CDR3 underwent first-round RT-PCR with the HTBI primer set. TCRdb re-called the multiplex PCR reads through MiXCR, storing one row per CDR3 protein. The table includes roughly 380,000 distinct CDR3 sequences, less than 15% detected once. The sequenced sample consisted of blood. These receptors all come from a man aged 25 to 40 with Graves' hyperthyroidism that later progressed to Graves' ophthalmopathy.

This clonotype was counted ten times or more. V gene TRBV2 combines with J gene TRBJ1-2; D may be TRBD1 (5 bases). The CDR3 runs to 12 residues. Germline V lookup: CDR1 SNHLY, CDR2 FYNNEI. Trimming took off 3 bases at V and 6 bases at J, with 8 bases between the two ends. CDR3 sequence reads: CASSDVGHGYTF. Here the CDR3 DNA reads TGTGCCAGCAGTGATGTGGGGCATGGCTACACCTTC.

The chain combines TRBV28 with TRBJ2-1; D uncertain. Per germline, CDR1 MDHEN and CDR2 SYDVKM. The V end was cut by 3 bases, the J end by 10 bases, with 7 bases between. CDR3 length equals 11 residues. The CDR3 spells CASSFFGEQFF. The CDR3 DNA is TGTGCCAGCAGTTTTTTCGGGGAGCAGTTCTTC.

This chain connects TRBV9 to TRBJ1-2, with TRBD1 as a possible D gene (6 bases). The CDR3 consists of 13 residues. The germline V gene has CDR1 SGDLS and CDR2 YYNGEE. Between the trimmed V and J ends, which lost 1 base and 7 bases, there was a span of 11 bases. The CDR3 region has the DNA TGTGCCAGCAGCGTACAACAGGGCTCTGGCTACACCTTC. Amino acid sequence: CASSVQQGSGYTF.